This T cell receptor beta chain emerged from a study of blood T cells in healthy people across ages. Overall study findings and caveats: Conclusively comparing naive with antigen-experienced cells was impossible with unsorted PBMCs. Age brought a roughly linear fall in TCR beta diversity measured per million T cells.

Turning to this clonotype: Its antigen is unknown.

Samples each had at least 6 micrograms of total RNA extracted. In germline, CDR1 is MDHEN, CDR2 SYDVKM. The CDR3 loop spans 12 amino acids. The second PCR ran roughly 6 to 12 cycles with a sample-barcoded 5' primer and J-beta primers. TCRdb reprocessed the 5' RACE reads with MiXCR, giving one entry per CDR3 protein. The sample lists about 680,000 distinct CDR3 sequences, around 48% occurring once. The chain has TRBV28 and TRBJ2-1; unclear D gene. The end of the DNA is better explained by TRBJ2-7, so the J call may be wrong. The sequenced sample was blood. This TCR derives from a woman aged 55-70 years in good health. CDR3 amino acids: CASTRSYNEQYF. CDR3 nucleotide sequence: TGTGCCAGCACCCGATCCTACAATGAGCAGTACTTC.